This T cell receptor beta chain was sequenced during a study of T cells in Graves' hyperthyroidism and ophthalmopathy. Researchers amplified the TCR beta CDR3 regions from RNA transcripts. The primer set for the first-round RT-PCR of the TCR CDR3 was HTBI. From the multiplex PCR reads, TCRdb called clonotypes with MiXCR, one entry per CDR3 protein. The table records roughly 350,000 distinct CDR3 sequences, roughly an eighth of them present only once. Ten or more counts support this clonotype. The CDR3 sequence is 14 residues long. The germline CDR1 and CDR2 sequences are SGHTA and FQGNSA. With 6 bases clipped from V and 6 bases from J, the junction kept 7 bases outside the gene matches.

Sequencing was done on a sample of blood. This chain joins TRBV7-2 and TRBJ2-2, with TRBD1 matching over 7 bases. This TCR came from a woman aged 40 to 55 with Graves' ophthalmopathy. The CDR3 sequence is CASRSDRASGELFF. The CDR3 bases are TGTGCCAGCAGGTCAGACAGGGCTTCCGGGGAGCTGTTTTTT.